The 7 T cell receptor beta chains reported below all come from one sample, sequenced in a study of cytomegalovirus exposure and HLA in healthy donors. The PCR contained 60 Vbeta and 13 Jbeta primers. Assay used: immunoSEQ multiplex PCR; TCRdb lists only in-frame clones, some missing. The repertoire holds 20,000 to 25,000 clones, with around 77% as singletons. What was sequenced was PBMCs. These receptors were collected from a man between 60 and 70 years old in good health and CMV-seronegative.

There are a few counts of this clone. J is TRBJ2-3 and V is TRBV5-1; D gene unclear. V lost 2 bases and J lost 1, with 11 bases in between. This CDR3 comprises 15 residues. CDR1 is SGHRS, CDR2 YFSETQ, per germline. Here the CDR3 reads CASSFDGLGTDTQYF. In nucleotides, the CDR3 is TGCGCCAGCAGCTTTGACGGGTTGGGCACAGATACGCAGTATTTT.

The chain couples TRBV28 to TRBJ2-5, with D tentatively TRBD2 (5 bases). The J call may not be correct, given that the DNA end is closer to TRBJ2-7. Germline values: CDR1 MDHEN, CDR2 SYDVKM. The CDR3 loop spans 15 amino acids. The chain's CDR3 is CASSLRAKRAYEQYF. The CDR3 DNA reads TGTGCCAGCAGCCTCCGGGCCAAGAGGGCTTACGAGCAGTACTTC.

Only one count was recorded for this clone. The V call is TRBV28, the J call TRBJ1-2; D not resolved. The V gene lost 6 bases and the J gene lost 8 bases, with 16 bases spanning the gap. There are 13 residues in the CDR3. CDR1 MDHEN and CDR2 SYDVKM come from the germline V gene. The CDR3 coding sequence is TGTGCCAGCAGAAGTGGCGGGGAGCTCGGCTACACCTTC. Translated, it gives CASRSGGELGYTF.

On this clone: A read error is possible here, since a much larger clone lies one base away. The chain combines TRBV27 with TRBJ2-5; 7 nucleotides agree with TRBD1. Near its end, the DNA agrees better with TRBJ2-7, so the J call may be wrong. There are 13 residues in the CDR3. Germline V gene data show CDR1 as MNHEY and CDR2 as SMNVEV (reference sequence). Here the CDR3 reads CASSPGQVYEQYF. The DNA for the CDR3 is TGTGCCAGCAGTCCCGGACAGGTCTACGAGCAGTACTTC.

This chain links TRBV7-6 with TRBJ2-3; maybe TRBD2 (6 bases). This CDR3 has 18 residues. Trimming left V 0 bases short and J 1 base short, with 17 bases between. Germline CDR1 SGHVS, CDR2 FNYEAQ. The CDR3 reads CASSLAADSGRGTDTQYF. In nucleotides, the CDR3 is TGTGCCAGCAGCTTAGCGGCAGATAGCGGACGGGGCACAGATACGCAGTATTTT.

This chain uses TRBV5-1 with TRBJ1-1; D uncertain. The CDR3 loop spans 12 amino acids. Trimming pared 4 bases from V and 5 bases from J, leaving 9 bases between. Per germline, CDR1 SGHRS and CDR2 YFSETQ. CDR3 residues: CASSHEGTEAFF. CDR3 in DNA: TGCGCCAGCAGCCACGAGGGTACTGAAGCTTTCTTT.

V usage is TRBV15 and J usage is TRBJ2-3; 11 bases agree with TRBD2. CDR1 and CDR2 from the germline V gene are LNHNV and YYDKDF (reference sequence). J gave up 5 bases and V 5 bases, and 9 bases lay outside the gene matches. CDR3 length: 16 amino acids. CDR3: CATSFLRTSGLDTQYF. The CDR3 bases are TGTGCCACCAGCTTTCTTAGGACTAGCGGGCTAGATACGCAGTATTTT.